This record covers a single T cell receptor beta chain. The data belong to a study of T cell responses to AZD1222 COVID-19 vaccine. The germline CDR1 and CDR2 sequences are MGHRA and YSYEKL. The V gene end was trimmed by 4 bases and the J gene end by 2 bases; junction bases not matched to a gene: 7. The CDR3 spans 17 residues. Libraries were prepared by immunoSEQ multiplex PCR; TCRdb keeps only in-frame clonotypes and omits some of them. The table lists tens of thousands of clones, 80% to 85% of them singletons. The sequence came from an adult in good health. V is TRBV4-1 and J is TRBJ2-3; 12 bases are shared with TRBD2. Sequencing used peripheral blood, obtained on day 0 of AZD1222 vaccination. DNA for the CDR3: TGCGCCAGCAGCCTCAGTGGACTAGCGGGGAACACAGATACGCAGTATTTT. Translated: CASSLSGLAGNTDTQYF.